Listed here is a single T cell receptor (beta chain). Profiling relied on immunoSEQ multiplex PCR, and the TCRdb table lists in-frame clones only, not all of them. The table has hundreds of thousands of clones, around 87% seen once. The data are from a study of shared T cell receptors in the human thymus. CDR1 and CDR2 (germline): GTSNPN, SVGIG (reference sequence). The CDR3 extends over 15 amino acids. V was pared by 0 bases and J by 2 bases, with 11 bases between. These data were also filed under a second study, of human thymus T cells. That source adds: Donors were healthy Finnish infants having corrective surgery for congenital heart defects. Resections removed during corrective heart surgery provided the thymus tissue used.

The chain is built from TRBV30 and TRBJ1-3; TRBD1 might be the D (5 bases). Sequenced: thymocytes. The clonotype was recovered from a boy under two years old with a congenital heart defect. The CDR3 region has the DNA TGTGCCTGGAGTGTACGGGGGGTAGCTGGAAACACCATATATTTT. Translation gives CAWSVRGVAGNTIYF.